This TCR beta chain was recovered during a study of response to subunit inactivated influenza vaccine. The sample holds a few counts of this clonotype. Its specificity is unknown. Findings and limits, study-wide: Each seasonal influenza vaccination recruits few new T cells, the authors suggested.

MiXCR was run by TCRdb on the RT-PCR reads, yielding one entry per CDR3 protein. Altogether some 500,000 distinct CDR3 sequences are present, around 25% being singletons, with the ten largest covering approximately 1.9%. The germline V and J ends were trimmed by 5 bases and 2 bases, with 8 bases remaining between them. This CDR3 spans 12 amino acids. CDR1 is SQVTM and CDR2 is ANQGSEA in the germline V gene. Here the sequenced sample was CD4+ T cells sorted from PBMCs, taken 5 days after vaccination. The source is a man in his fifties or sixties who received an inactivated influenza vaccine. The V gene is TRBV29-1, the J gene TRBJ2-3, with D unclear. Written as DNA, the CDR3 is TGCAGCGTTCTTCGTCCCACAGATACGCAGTATTTT. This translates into CSVLRPTDTQYF.